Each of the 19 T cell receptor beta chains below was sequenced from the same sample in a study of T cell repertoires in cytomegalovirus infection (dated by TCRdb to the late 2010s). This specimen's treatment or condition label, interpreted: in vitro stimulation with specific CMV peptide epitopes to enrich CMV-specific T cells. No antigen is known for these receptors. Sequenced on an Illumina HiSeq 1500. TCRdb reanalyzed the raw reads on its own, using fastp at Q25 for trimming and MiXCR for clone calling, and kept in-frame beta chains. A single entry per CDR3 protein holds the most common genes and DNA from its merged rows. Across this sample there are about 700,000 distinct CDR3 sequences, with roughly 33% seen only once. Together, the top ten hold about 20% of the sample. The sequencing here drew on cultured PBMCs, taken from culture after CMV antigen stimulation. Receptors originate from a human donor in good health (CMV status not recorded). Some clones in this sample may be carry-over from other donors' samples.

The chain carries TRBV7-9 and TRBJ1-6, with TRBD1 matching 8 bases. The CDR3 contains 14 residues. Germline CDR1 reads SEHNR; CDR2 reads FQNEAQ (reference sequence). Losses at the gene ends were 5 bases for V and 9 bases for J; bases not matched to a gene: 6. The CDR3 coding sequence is TGTGCCAGCAGCGGAGGGACAGGATTTTCACCCCTCCACTTT. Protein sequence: CASSGGTGFSPLHF.

The CDR3 protein is CASSITSGGSRDIQYF. The CDR3 DNA reads TGTGCCAGCAGCATAACTAGCGGGGGGAGTCGGGACATTCAGTACTTC. The gene calls are TRBV7-2 and TRBJ2-4, with 12 bases aligning to TRBD2. CDR1 is SGHTA, CDR2 FQGNSA, per germline. V was pared by 5 bases and J by 8 bases, with 10 bases of the junction left unmatched. The length of the CDR3 is 16 residues.

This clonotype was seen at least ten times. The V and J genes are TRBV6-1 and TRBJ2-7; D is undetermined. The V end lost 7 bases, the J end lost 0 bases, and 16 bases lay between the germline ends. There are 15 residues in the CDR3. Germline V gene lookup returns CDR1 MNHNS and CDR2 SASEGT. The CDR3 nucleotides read TGTGCCAGCACCCCGGCGCCGGAAGTCTCCTACGAGCAGTACTTC. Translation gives CASTPAPEVSYEQYF.

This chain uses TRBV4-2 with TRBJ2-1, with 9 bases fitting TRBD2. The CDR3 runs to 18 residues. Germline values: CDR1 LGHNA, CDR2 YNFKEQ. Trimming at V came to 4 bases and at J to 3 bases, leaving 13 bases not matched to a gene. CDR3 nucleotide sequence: TGTGCCAGCAGCCCTCGGGAGAGCGGGGGGCGGGACTACAATGAGCAGTTCTTC. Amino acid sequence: CASSPRESGGRDYNEQFF.

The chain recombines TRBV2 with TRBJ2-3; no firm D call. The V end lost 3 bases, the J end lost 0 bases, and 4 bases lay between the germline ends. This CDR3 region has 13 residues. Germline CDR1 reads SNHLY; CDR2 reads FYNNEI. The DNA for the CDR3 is TGTGCCAGCAGTGAGACTAGCACAGATACGCAGTATTTT. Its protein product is CASSETSTDTQYF. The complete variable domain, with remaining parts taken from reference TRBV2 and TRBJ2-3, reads EPEVTQTPSHQVTQMGQEVILRCVPISNHLYFYWYRQILGQKVEFLVSFYNNEISEKSEIFDDQFSVERPDGSNFTLKIRSTKLEDSAMYFCASSETSTDTQYFGPGTRLTVL.

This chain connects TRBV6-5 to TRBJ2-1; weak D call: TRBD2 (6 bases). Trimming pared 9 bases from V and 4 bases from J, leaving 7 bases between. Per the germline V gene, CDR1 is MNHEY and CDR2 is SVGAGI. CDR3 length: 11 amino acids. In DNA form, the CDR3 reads TGTGCCAGTGGGACTTACAATGAGCAGTTCTTC. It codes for CASGTYNEQFF.

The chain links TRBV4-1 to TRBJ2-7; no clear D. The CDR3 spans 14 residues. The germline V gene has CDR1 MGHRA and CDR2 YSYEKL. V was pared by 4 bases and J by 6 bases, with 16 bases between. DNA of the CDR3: TGCGCCAGCAGCCTCTCCTTTAGCTCAGGCGAGCAGTACTTC. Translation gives CASSLSFSSGEQYF.

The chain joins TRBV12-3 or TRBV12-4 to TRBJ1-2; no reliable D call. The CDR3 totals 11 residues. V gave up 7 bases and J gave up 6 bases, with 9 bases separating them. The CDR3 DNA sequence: TGTGCCAGCACGGGGTTAGATGGCTACACCTTC. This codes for CASTGLDGYTF.

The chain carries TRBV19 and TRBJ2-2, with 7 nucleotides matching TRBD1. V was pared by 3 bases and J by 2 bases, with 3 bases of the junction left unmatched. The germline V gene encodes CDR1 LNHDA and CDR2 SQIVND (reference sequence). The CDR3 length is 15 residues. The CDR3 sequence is CASSIWDRNTGELFF. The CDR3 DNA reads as TGTGCCAGTAGTATTTGGGACAGAAACACCGGGGAGCTGTTTTTT. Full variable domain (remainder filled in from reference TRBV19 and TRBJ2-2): DGGITQSPKYLFRKEGQNVTLSCEQNLNHDAMYWYRQDPGQGLRLIYYSQIVNDFQKGDIAEGYSVSREKKESFPLTVTSAQKNPTAFYLCASSIWDRNTGELFFGEGSRLTVL.

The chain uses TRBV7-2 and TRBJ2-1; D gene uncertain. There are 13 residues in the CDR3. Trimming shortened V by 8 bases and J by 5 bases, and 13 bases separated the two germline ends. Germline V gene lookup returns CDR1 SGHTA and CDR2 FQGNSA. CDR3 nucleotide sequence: TGTGCCAGCGAGGTCGCTTGGGACAATGAGCAGTTCTTC. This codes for CASEVAWDNEQFF.

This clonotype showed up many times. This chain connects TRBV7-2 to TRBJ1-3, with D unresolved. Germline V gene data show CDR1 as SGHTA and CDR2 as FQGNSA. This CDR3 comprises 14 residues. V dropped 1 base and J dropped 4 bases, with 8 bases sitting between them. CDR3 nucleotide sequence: TGTGCCAGCAGCTTAGAGCCCAGGGGAAACACCATATATTTT. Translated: CASSLEPRGNTIYF. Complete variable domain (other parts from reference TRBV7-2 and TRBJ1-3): GAGVSQSPSNKVTEKGKDVELRCDPISGHTALYWYRQSLGQGLEFLIYFQGNSAPDKSGLPSDRFSAERTGGSVSTLTIQRTQQEDSAVYLCASSLEPRGNTIYFGEGSWLTVV.

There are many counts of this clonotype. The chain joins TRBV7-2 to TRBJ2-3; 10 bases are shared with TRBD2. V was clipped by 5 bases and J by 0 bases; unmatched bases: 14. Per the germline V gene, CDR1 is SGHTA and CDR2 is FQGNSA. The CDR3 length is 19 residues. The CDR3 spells CASSHNFELAGSSTDTQYF. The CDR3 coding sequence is TGTGCCAGCAGCCACAACTTTGAACTAGCGGGGTCAAGCACAGATACGCAGTATTTT.

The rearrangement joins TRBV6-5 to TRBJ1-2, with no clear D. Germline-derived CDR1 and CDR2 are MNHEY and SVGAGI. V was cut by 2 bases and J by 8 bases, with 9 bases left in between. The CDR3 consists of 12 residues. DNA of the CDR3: TGTGCCAGCAGTTACCGGGGAATCGGCTACACCTTC. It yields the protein CASSYRGIGYTF.

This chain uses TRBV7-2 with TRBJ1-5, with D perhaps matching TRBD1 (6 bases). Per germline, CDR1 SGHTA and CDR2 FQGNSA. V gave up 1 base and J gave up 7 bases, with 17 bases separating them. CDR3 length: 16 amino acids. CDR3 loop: CASSLVGGHGIQPQHF. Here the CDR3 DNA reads TGTGCCAGCAGCTTAGTTGGGGGGCATGGGATCCAGCCCCAGCATTTT.

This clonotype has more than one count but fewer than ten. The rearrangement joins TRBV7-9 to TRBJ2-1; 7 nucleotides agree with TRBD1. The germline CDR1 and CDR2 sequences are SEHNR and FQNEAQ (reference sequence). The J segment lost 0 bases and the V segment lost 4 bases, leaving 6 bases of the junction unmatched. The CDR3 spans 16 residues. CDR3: CASSSPGQLSYNEQFF. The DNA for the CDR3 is TGTGCCAGCAGCTCACCGGGACAGCTCTCCTACAATGAGCAGTTCTTC. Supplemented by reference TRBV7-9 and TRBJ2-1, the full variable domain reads DTGVSQNPRHKITKRGQNVTFRCDPISEHNRLYWYRQTLGQGPEFLTYFQNEAQLEKSRLLSDRFSAERPKGSFSTLEIQRTEQGDSAMYLCASSSPGQLSYNEQFFGPGTRLTVL.

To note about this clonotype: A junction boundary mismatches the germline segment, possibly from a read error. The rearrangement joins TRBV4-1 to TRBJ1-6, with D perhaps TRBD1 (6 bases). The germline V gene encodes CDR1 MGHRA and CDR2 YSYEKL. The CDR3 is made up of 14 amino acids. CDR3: CASSQGGAGATLHF. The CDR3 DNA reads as TGTGCCAGCAGCCAAGGGGGGGCAGGTGCCACCCTCCACTTT.

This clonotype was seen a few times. CDR3 residues: CASSSPAGVEQYF. The CDR3 region has the DNA TGCGCCAGCAGCTCCCCTGCGGGGGTCGAGCAGTACTTC. The chain combines TRBV5-1 with TRBJ2-7; 7 bases are a match to TRBD2. CDR3 length: 13 residues. CDR1 is SGHRS and CDR2 is YFSETQ in the germline V gene. J lost 6 bases, V lost 3 bases, and 6 bases had no gene match.

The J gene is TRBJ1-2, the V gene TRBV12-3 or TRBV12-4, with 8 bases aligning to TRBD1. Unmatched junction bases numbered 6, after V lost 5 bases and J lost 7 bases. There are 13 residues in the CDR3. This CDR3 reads CASSPRTGFGYTF. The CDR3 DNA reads TGTGCCAGCAGTCCCCGGACAGGGTTTGGCTACACCTTC.

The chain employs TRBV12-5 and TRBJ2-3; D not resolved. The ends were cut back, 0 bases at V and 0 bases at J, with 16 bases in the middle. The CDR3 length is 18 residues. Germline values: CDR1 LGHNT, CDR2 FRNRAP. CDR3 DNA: TGTGCTAGTGGTTTGGTACTTTCCGGCCAGACAAGCACAGATACGCAGTATTTT. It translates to CASGLVLSGQTSTDTQYF.